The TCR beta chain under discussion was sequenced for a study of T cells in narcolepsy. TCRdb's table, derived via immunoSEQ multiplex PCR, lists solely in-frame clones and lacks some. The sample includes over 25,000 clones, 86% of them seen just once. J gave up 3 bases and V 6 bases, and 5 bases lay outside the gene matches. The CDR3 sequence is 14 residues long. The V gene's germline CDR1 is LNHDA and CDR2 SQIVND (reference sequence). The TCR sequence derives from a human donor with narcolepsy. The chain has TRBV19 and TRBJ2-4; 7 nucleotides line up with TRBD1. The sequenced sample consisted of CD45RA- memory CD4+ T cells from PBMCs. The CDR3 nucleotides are TGTGCCAGTAGCTCCCGGGACAGCAAAAACATTCAGTACTTC. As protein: CASSSRDSKNIQYF. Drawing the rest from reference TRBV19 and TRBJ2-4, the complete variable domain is DGGITQSPKYLFRKEGQNVTLSCEQNLNHDAMYWYRQDPGQGLRLIYYSQIVNDFQKGDIAEGYSVSREKKESFPLTVTSAQKNPTAFYLCASSSRDSKNIQYFGAGTRLSVL.